One and the same sample provided the 3 T cell receptor beta chains below, sequenced in a study of T cell changes during pregnancy in multiple sclerosis. Using immunoSEQ multiplex PCR, the repertoire was profiled, and TCRdb retains in-frame clones only, with some absent. Found here are tens of thousands of clones, approximately 90% of them singletons; the top ten hold more than 1.1%. Sequenced here: peripheral blood, sampled after pregnancy. The receptors here all came from a female donor with multiple sclerosis, enrolled in a pregnancy study.

The chain joins TRBV5-6 to TRBJ2-7, with 16 bases that match TRBD2. Trimming at V came to 2 bases and at J to 6 bases, leaving 8 bases not matched to a gene. The length of the CDR3 is 17 residues. Germline V gene lookup returns CDR1 SGHDT and CDR2 YYEEEE. The CDR3 DNA reads as TGTGCCAGCAGCTTCGGGACTAGCGGGAGGGTCCCCCTCGAGCAGTACTTC. Amino acid sequence: CASSFGTSGRVPLEQYF.

The rearrangement uses TRBV7-2 and TRBJ2-1; D is perhaps TRBD2 (5 bases). The CDR3 contains 14 residues. Trimming shortened V by 1 base and J by 9 bases, and 13 bases separated the two germline ends. Looked up from germline, CDR1 is SGHTA and CDR2 is FQGNSA. The CDR3 DNA follows: TGTGCCAGCAGCTTAGGGGGAGTTCGGGGTGAGCAGTTCTTC. Amino acids: CASSLGGVRGEQFF.

There are a few counts of this clone. This chain links TRBV29-1 with TRBJ1-1; maybe TRBD1 (5 bases). Germline assignment: CDR1 SQVTM and CDR2 ANQGSEA. Trimming left V 1 base short and J 3 bases short, with 12 bases between. CDR3 size: 14 residues. For the CDR3, the DNA is TGCAGCGTTGAAGTAAGGGGTCGGTACACTGAAGCTTTCTTT. Translation gives CSVEVRGRYTEAFF.